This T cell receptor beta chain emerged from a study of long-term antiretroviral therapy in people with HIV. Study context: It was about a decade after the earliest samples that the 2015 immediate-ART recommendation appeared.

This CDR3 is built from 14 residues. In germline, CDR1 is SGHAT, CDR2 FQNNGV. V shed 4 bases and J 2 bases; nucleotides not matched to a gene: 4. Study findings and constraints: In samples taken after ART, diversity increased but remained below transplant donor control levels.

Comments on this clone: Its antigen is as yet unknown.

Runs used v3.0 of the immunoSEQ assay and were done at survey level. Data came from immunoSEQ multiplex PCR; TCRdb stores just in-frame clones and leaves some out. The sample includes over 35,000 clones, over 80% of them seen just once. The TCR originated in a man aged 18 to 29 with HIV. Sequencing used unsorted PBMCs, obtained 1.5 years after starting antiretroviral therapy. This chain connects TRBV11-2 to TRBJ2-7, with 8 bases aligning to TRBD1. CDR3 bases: TGTGCCAGCAGCTCCGACAGGGGCCCCTACGAGCAGTACTTC. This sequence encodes CASSSDRGPYEQYF.